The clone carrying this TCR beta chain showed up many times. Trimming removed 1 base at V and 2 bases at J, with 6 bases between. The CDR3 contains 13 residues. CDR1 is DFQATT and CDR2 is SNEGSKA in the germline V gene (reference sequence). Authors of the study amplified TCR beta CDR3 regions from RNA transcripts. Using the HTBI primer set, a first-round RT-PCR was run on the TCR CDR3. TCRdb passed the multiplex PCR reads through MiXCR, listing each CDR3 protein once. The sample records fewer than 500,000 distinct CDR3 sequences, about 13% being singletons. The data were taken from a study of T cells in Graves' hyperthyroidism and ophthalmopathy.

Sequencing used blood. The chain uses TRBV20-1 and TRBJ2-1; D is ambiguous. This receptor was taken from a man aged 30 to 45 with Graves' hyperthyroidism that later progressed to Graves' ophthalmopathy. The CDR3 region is CSARASTYNEQFF. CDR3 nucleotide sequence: TGCAGTGCTAGAGCGTCTACCTACAATGAGCAGTTCTTC.